Sequencing of this T cell receptor beta chain was carried out in a study of pediatric ulcerative colitis. Overall study results and limits: Rectal repertoires separated controls, mild-moderate and acute severe colitis. Repertoires came from total lymphocyte DNA, not specific subsets. Ulcerative colitis patients shared more blood-rectal clones than controls. Some T cells in rectal biopsies may come from blood, especially with overt colitis.

On this clone itself: Its antigen is as yet unknown.

Profiling relied on immunoSEQ multiplex PCR, and the TCRdb table lists in-frame clones only, not all of them. The sample lists about 35,000 clones, about 81% seen once, with 0.8% to 1.1% in the top ten. Rectal tissue came from one to two pinch biopsies taken at colonoscopy. This CDR3 has 14 residues. Trimming cost V 0 bases and J 10 bases; bases outside gene matches: 7. CDR1 ENHRY and CDR2 SYGVKD come from the germline V gene. The chain uses TRBV10-3 and TRBJ1-1; 8 bases match TRBD1. The sequence was collected from a boy aged 5-17 years with mild ulcerative colitis. The sequenced sample was gut tissue. CDR3 in amino acids: CAISESPQDRGAFF. CDR3 DNA sequence: TGTGCCATCAGTGAGTCCCCACAAGACAGGGGAGCTTTCTTT.